This record covers a single TCR beta chain. Using immunoSEQ multiplex PCR, the repertoire was profiled, and TCRdb retains in-frame clones only, with some absent. The sample holds just under 65,000 clones, roughly three quarters seen once. This sample stems from a study of blood T cell repertoires in COVID-19. The material sequenced was peripheral blood. This clonotype was obtained from a man in his 60s with COVID-19, enrolled during active disease.

CDR3 in amino acids: CATSEEGGHGAETQYF. Here the CDR3 DNA reads TGTGCCACCAGTGAAGAGGGGGGGCACGGGGCTGAGACCCAGTACTTC. The chain employs TRBV24-1 and TRBJ2-5; possible D gene TRBD2, 7 bases. V dropped 4 bases and J dropped 5 bases, with 19 bases sitting between them. CDR1 is KGHDR, CDR2 SFDVKD, per germline. The CDR3 covers 16 residues.